The following is a T cell receptor (beta chain) sequence with its context. These data come from a study of blood T cell repertoires in COVID-19. Overall study context: Acute and convalescent COVID-19 specimens originated in the United States, Italy and Spain. Sources were T cells, B-cell-depleted T cells, or PBMCs; the material itself was cDNA or gDNA.

As processed by the authors: The assay estimated nucleated cells by amplifying reference gene primers. Produced via immunoSEQ multiplex PCR; TCRdb's table is partial and in-frame only. V, J and clone size derive from that table, while D and trimming were established from the DNA sequence. Found here are almost 300,000 clones, 85% to 90% of them singletons; the top ten hold around 1.2%. Trimming removed 6 bases from V and 0 bases from J; junction bases left unmatched: 7. This CDR3 is built from 18 residues. The V gene's germline CDR1 is SGHVS and CDR2 FQNEAQ. The rearrangement joins TRBV7-8 to TRBJ2-3; 15 bases agree with TRBD2. The sequence was collected from a man aged 65-85 years with acute or convalescent COVID-19. Source material: peripheral blood. The CDR3 DNA reads as TGTGCCAGCAGTTACGGGACTAGCGGGAGGCCTAGCACAGATACGCAGTATTTT. Translation gives CASSYGTSGRPSTDTQYF.